Listed below are T cell receptor beta chains from one sample, sequenced in a study of blood T cell repertoires in COVID-19. Profiling relied on immunoSEQ multiplex PCR, and the TCRdb table lists in-frame clones only, not all of them. The sample comprises fewer than 350,000 clones, 81% of which are singletons, and 2.5% to 3% rests with the top ten. Sample: peripheral blood. These receptors were taken from a woman aged 55-69 years with active or convalescent COVID-19. Both conserved end residues are part of each CDR3. A D gene is named only where the DNA matches it firmly. Clone size is stated in some rows and not others, as once, few, many or a class when expanded.

>TRBV5-4|TRBJ1-1|.|few
CASSTSRNTEAFF
TGTGCCAGCAGCACGTCCAGGAACACTGAAGCTTTCTTT
>TRBV4-3|TRBJ2-3|.|.
CASSQDWGDSTDTQYF
TGCGCCAGCAGCCAAGATTGGGGGGACAGCACAGATACGCAGTATTTT
>TRBV5-4|TRBJ1-1|TRBD1|.
CASSSDRGQNEAFF
TGTGCCAGCAGCTCAGACAGGGGGCAGAATGAAGCTTTCTTT
>TRBV2|TRBJ2-1|.|.
CASSGQGWEQFF
TGTGCCAGCAGTGGTCAGGGATGGGAGCAGTTCTTC
>TRBV2|TRBJ2-1|.|.
CASSGGPGEQFF
TGTGCCAGCAGTGGAGGGCCGGGTGAGCAGTTCTTC
>TRBV3-1/TRBV3-2|TRBJ1-1|.|.
CASSQQQGTQAFF
TGTGCCAGCAGCCAACAGCAGGGGACGCAAGCTTTCTTT
>TRBV6-5|TRBJ1-3|.|few
CASSPDTSGNTIYF
TGTGCCAGCAGTCCGGACACCTCTGGAAACACCATATATTTT
>TRBV4-3|TRBJ2-7|TRBD2|.
CASSQRLAGEYEQYF
TGCGCCAGCAGCCAACGACTAGCGGGGGAATATGAGCAGTACTTC
>TRBV5-4|TRBJ2-2|TRBD2|.
CASSSEGAGLAGELFF
TGTGCCAGCAGTAGCGAGGGAGCGGGATTAGCCGGGGAGCTGTTTTTT
>TRBV30|TRBJ2-5|TRBD2|.
CAWSRLAGARGTQYF
TGTGCCTGGAGTAGGCTAGCGGGGGCCCGAGGGACCCAGTACTTC
>TRBV5-1|TRBJ1-4|TRBD1|few
CASSWEDREDEKLFF
TGCGCCAGCAGCTGGGAGGACAGGGAGGATGAAAAACTGTTTTTT
>TRBV18|TRBJ1-2|TRBD1|.
CASSPQDYRGGPYGYTF
TGTGCCAGCTCACCTCAGGATTACAGGGGGGGACCCTATGGCTACACCTTC
>TRBV7-6|TRBJ1-4|.|.
CASSSEGGGWNEKLFF
TGTGCCAGCAGCTCCGAAGGCGGGGGGTGGAATGAAAAACTGTTTTTT
>TRBV6-1|TRBJ2-2|TRBD1|.
CASNDRAARITGELFF
TGTGCCAGCAATGACAGGGCGGCTCGAATAACCGGGGAGCTGTTTTTT
>TRBV5-1|TRBJ2-5|TRBD2|.
CASSSRGGVETQYF
TGCGCCAGCAGCTCCCGGGGGGGCGTAGAGACCCAGTACTTC
>TRBV9|TRBJ1-5|.|.
CASSEGGVGQPQHF
TGTGCCAGCAGCGAGGGAGGGGTTGGCCAGCCCCAGCATTTT
>TRBV3-1/TRBV3-2|TRBJ1-1|TRBD1|.
CASSPGQGARTEAFF
TGTGCCAGCAGCCCGGGACAGGGGGCGAGGACTGAAGCTTTCTTT
>TRBV5-1|TRBJ2-7|TRBD1|.
CASSPLQGAHEQYF
TGCGCCAGCAGCCCGCTTCAGGGGGCGCACGAGCAGTACTTC
>TRBV25-1|TRBJ1-1|.|.
CASSGGGREVGDGTEAFF
TGTGCCAGCAGTGGGGGTGGACGGGAGGTAGGGGATGGCACTGAAGCTTTCTTT
>TRBV6-1|TRBJ2-3|.|.
CASSEMGASTDTQYF
TGTGCCAGCAGTGAAATGGGAGCTAGCACAGATACGCAGTATTTT
>TRBV5-6|TRBJ2-1|TRBD1|.
CASSFYRGYIYEQFF
TGTGCCAGCAGCTTCTACAGGGGGTATATCTATGAGCAGTTCTTC
>TRBV7-8|TRBJ2-3|.|.
CASSLPRTRGTSTDTQYF
TGTGCCAGCAGCTTACCGCGGACACGCGGAACTAGCACAGATACGCAGTATTTT
>TRBV11-2|TRBJ1-4|.|.
CASSPNNNEKLFF
TGTGCCAGCAGCCCCAACAATAATGAAAAACTGTTTTTT
>TRBV3-1/TRBV3-2|TRBJ1-6|.|many
CASSQGKGRNSPLHF
TGTGCCAGCAGCCAAGGAAAGGGGCGGAATTCACCCCTCCACTTT
>TRBV19|TRBJ1-1|TRBD1|.
CASSMGDSGAFF
TGTGCCAGTAGTATGGGGGACAGTGGAGCTTTCTTT
>TRBV19|TRBJ2-7|TRBD2|.
CASSPGGGGYEQYF
TGTGCCAGTAGCCCGGGGGGAGGAGGGTACGAGCAGTACTTC
>TRBV6-2/TRBV6-3|TRBJ2-7|.|.
CASSSQQGTDAYEQYF
TGTGCCAGCAGCTCCCAACAGGGTACTGACGCCTACGAGCAGTACTTC